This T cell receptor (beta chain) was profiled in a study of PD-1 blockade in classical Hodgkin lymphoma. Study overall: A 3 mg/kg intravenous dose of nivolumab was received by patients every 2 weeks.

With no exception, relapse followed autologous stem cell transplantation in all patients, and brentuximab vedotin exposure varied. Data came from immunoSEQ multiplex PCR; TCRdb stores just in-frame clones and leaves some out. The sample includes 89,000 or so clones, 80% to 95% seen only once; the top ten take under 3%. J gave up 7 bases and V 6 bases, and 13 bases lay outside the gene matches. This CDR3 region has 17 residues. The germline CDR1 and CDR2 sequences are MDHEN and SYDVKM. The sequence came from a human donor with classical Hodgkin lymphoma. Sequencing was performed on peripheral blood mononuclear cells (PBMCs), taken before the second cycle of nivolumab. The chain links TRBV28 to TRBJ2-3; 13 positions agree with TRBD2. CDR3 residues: CASSGLAGDAWGHTQYF. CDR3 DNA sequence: TGTGCCAGCAGCGGACTAGCGGGGGACGCCTGGGGTCATACGCAGTATTTT.